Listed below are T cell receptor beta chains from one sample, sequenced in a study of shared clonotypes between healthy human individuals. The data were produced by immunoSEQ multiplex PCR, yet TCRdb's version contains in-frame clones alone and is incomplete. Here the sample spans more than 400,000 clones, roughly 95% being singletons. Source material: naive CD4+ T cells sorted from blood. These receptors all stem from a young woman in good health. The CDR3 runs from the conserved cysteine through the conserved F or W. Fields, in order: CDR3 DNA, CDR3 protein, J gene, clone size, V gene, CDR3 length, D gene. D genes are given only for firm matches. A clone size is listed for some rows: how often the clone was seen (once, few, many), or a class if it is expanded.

cdr3_nt: TGTGCCAGCAGTTCTCCGTCCCAGTACCAAGAGACCCAGTACTTC
cdr3_aa: CASSSPSQYQETQYF
j_call: TRBJ2-5
clone_size: .
v_call: TRBV28
cdr3_length: 15
d_call: .

cdr3_nt: TGTGCCATCAGTGGGAATTACGAGCAGTACTTC
cdr3_aa: CAISGNYEQYF
j_call: TRBJ2-7
clone_size: .
v_call: TRBV10-3
cdr3_length: 11
d_call: .

cdr3_nt: TGTGCCAGCTCACCAGTCGTACAGTATAACACTGAAGCTTTCTTT
cdr3_aa: CASSPVVQYNTEAFF
j_call: TRBJ1-1
clone_size: .
v_call: TRBV18
cdr3_length: 15
d_call: .

cdr3_nt: TGCGCCAGCAGCTTGGCTAGCGGAGCTTACGAGCAGTACTTC
cdr3_aa: CASSLASGAYEQYF
j_call: TRBJ2-7
clone_size: .
v_call: TRBV5-1
cdr3_length: 14
d_call: TRBD2

cdr3_nt: TGCGCCAGCAGCTCGACTCGTAGCGGGGGGTACAATGAGCAGTTCTTC
cdr3_aa: CASSSTRSGGYNEQFF
j_call: TRBJ2-1
clone_size: .
v_call: TRBV5-1
cdr3_length: 16
d_call: TRBD2

cdr3_nt: TGTGCCAGCAGCCGACTAGCGGGAGGGTACAATGAGCAGTTCTTC
cdr3_aa: CASSRLAGGYNEQFF
j_call: TRBJ2-1
clone_size: .
v_call: TRBV6-6
cdr3_length: 15
d_call: TRBD2

cdr3_nt: TGCGCCAGCAGCCAAGCTCCACAGGGAACGCCCGAGCAGTACTTC
cdr3_aa: CASSQAPQGTPEQYF
j_call: TRBJ2-7
clone_size: .
v_call: TRBV4-1
cdr3_length: 15
d_call: .

cdr3_nt: TGCGCCAGCAGCTTGAACTTAGGATCGCGCTACGAGCAGTACTTC
cdr3_aa: CASSLNLGSRYEQYF
j_call: TRBJ2-7
clone_size: .
v_call: TRBV5-1
cdr3_length: 15
d_call: .

cdr3_nt: TGCAGCGTTGAAGGAGGGGGCCAAGAGACCCAGTACTTC
cdr3_aa: CSVEGGGQETQYF
j_call: TRBJ2-5
clone_size: .
v_call: TRBV29-1
cdr3_length: 13
d_call: .

cdr3_nt: TGTGCCATCACCCAACTCCCGACTAGCGGGGGCACAGATACGCAGTATTTT
cdr3_aa: CAITQLPTSGGTDTQYF
j_call: TRBJ2-3
clone_size: .
v_call: TRBV10-3
cdr3_length: 17
d_call: TRBD2

cdr3_nt: TGTGCCAGCCCCCCGGGTACCGGGACAGGGGTCCCCTACGAGCAGTACTTC
cdr3_aa: CASPPGTGTGVPYEQYF
j_call: TRBJ2-7
clone_size: .
v_call: TRBV28
cdr3_length: 17
d_call: TRBD1

cdr3_nt: TGTGCCAGTAGTATTGACAGCTCCTACGAGCAGTACTTC
cdr3_aa: CASSIDSSYEQYF
j_call: TRBJ2-7
clone_size: .
v_call: TRBV19
cdr3_length: 13
d_call: .

cdr3_nt: TGTGCCAGCAGACCCACCGGGGAGCTGTTTTTT
cdr3_aa: CASRPTGELFF
j_call: TRBJ2-2
clone_size: .
v_call: TRBV7-9
cdr3_length: 11
d_call: .

cdr3_nt: TGTGCCAGCAGTTTAGCGGGAGGGTCGAACGAGCAGTACTTC
cdr3_aa: CASSLAGGSNEQYF
j_call: TRBJ2-7
clone_size: .
v_call: TRBV27
cdr3_length: 14
d_call: TRBD2

cdr3_nt: TGTGCCAGCAGACCGATAAACCCTAGCACAGATACGCAGTATTTT
cdr3_aa: CASRPINPSTDTQYF
j_call: TRBJ2-3
clone_size: .
v_call: TRBV28
cdr3_length: 15
d_call: .

cdr3_nt: TGTGCCAGCAGTTCCGCCCAAATCAACTATGGCTACACCTTC
cdr3_aa: CASSSAQINYGYTF
j_call: TRBJ1-2
clone_size: .
v_call: TRBV28
cdr3_length: 14
d_call: .

cdr3_nt: TGTGCCAGCAGCTACGGAGGAAAAAGGACTGGAAACACCATATATTTT
cdr3_aa: CASSYGGKRTGNTIYF
j_call: TRBJ1-3
clone_size: .
v_call: TRBV11-2
cdr3_length: 16
d_call: .

cdr3_nt: TGTGCCAGCAGCTTGGTTGGTCTAGCGGGAGTTCCCAACGAGCAGTACTTC
cdr3_aa: CASSLVGLAGVPNEQYF
j_call: TRBJ2-7
clone_size: .
v_call: TRBV5-4
cdr3_length: 17
d_call: TRBD2

cdr3_nt: TGTGCCATCAGCGGGAGCTCTTACGAGCAGTACTTC
cdr3_aa: CAISGSSYEQYF
j_call: TRBJ2-7
clone_size: .
v_call: TRBV10-3
cdr3_length: 12
d_call: .

cdr3_nt: TGTGCCAGCAGCAAGGTCTCGTCGGAGTACGAGCAGTACTTC
cdr3_aa: CASSKVSSEYEQYF
j_call: TRBJ2-7
clone_size: .
v_call: TRBV5-5
cdr3_length: 14
d_call: .

cdr3_nt: TGTGCCAGCAGAAACCAGCAGGGAGTCCTTCCCCCGCTAGCCAAAAACATTCAGTACTTC
cdr3_aa: CASRNQQGVLPPLAKNIQYF
j_call: TRBJ2-4
clone_size: .
v_call: TRBV28
cdr3_length: 20
d_call: .

cdr3_nt: TGTGCCAGCAGTGACCTATATTCGACCGAGACCCAGTACTTC
cdr3_aa: CASSDLYSTETQYF
j_call: TRBJ2-5
clone_size: .
v_call: TRBV6-1
cdr3_length: 14
d_call: .

cdr3_nt: TGTGCCATCAGTCCACTCGAAAGCTATGGCTACACCTTC
cdr3_aa: CAISPLESYGYTF
j_call: TRBJ1-2
clone_size: .
v_call: TRBV10-3
cdr3_length: 13
d_call: .

cdr3_nt: TGTGCCACCAGCAGAGCACGGACAGCTTATAGCAATCAGCCCCAGCATTTT
cdr3_aa: CATSRARTAYSNQPQHF
j_call: TRBJ1-5
clone_size: .
v_call: TRBV15
cdr3_length: 17
d_call: .

cdr3_nt: TGCGCCAGCGCCTCGGGGGCGTCCTACGAGCAGTACTTC
cdr3_aa: CASASGASYEQYF
j_call: TRBJ2-7
clone_size: .
v_call: TRBV5-1
cdr3_length: 13
d_call: .

cdr3_nt: TGTGCCAGCAGTGCCAGTCCGGGCACAGATACGCAGTATTTT
cdr3_aa: CASSASPGTDTQYF
j_call: TRBJ2-3
clone_size: .
v_call: TRBV2
cdr3_length: 14
d_call: .

cdr3_nt: TGTGCCAGTAGTCTAGCCGGGACTAGCGGGTTCTCCTACGAGCAGTACTTC
cdr3_aa: CASSLAGTSGFSYEQYF
j_call: TRBJ2-7
clone_size: once
v_call: TRBV19
cdr3_length: 17
d_call: TRBD2

cdr3_nt: TGTGCCAGCAGCGTAGCGGGCTTCGGACTCGGTGGCTACACCTTC
cdr3_aa: CASSVAGFGLGGYTF
j_call: TRBJ1-2
clone_size: .
v_call: TRBV9
cdr3_length: 15
d_call: .

cdr3_nt: TGTGCCAGCAGCGACCCGAACTACCGCAATCAGCCCCAGCATTTT
cdr3_aa: CASSDPNYRNQPQHF
j_call: TRBJ1-5
clone_size: .
v_call: TRBV6-1
cdr3_length: 15
d_call: .

cdr3_nt: TGTGCAGCATCCCGGGGGGCCTCCTACGAGCAGTACTTC
cdr3_aa: CAASRGASYEQYF
j_call: TRBJ2-7
clone_size: .
v_call: TRBV6-1
cdr3_length: 13
d_call: .

cdr3_nt: TGTGCCAGCAGCTTAGCCGGGGGGACCACAGATACGCAGTATTTT
cdr3_aa: CASSLAGGTTDTQYF
j_call: TRBJ2-3
clone_size: .
v_call: TRBV11-3
cdr3_length: 15
d_call: TRBD2

cdr3_nt: TGCGCCAGCAGCCAAGATTTAACAGCCTACGAGCAGTACTTC
cdr3_aa: CASSQDLTAYEQYF
j_call: TRBJ2-7
clone_size: .
v_call: TRBV4-1
cdr3_length: 14
d_call: .

cdr3_nt: TGTGCCAGCAGCTTGCTCCAAGCGGGATACAATGAGCAGTTCTTC
cdr3_aa: CASSLLQAGYNEQFF
j_call: TRBJ2-1
clone_size: .
v_call: TRBV5-4
cdr3_length: 15
d_call: TRBD2

cdr3_nt: TGTGCCAGCACCGGGATAGGAACTCGGTCTGAAGCTTTCTTT
cdr3_aa: CASTGIGTRSEAFF
j_call: TRBJ1-1
clone_size: .
v_call: TRBV11-2
cdr3_length: 14
d_call: .

cdr3_nt: TGCGCCAGCAGCTTGGGATATTTAGGGGAGAGGGAGACCCAGTACTTC
cdr3_aa: CASSLGYLGERETQYF
j_call: TRBJ2-5
clone_size: .
v_call: TRBV5-1
cdr3_length: 16
d_call: .

cdr3_nt: TGTGCCAGCAGCCAAGATCCCCAGAACTATGGCTACACCTTC
cdr3_aa: CASSQDPQNYGYTF
j_call: TRBJ1-2
clone_size: .
v_call: TRBV4-2
cdr3_length: 14
d_call: .

cdr3_nt: TGTGCCAGCAGTCTAGCCCCGGGGTTTGAACTGTTTTTT
cdr3_aa: CASSLAPGFELFF
j_call: TRBJ1-4
clone_size: .
v_call: TRBV11-2
cdr3_length: 13
d_call: .

cdr3_nt: TGCAGCGTTGAAGTCGGTAGCGGGAGCTCCTACAATGAGCAGTTCTTC
cdr3_aa: CSVEVGSGSSYNEQFF
j_call: TRBJ2-1
clone_size: .
v_call: TRBV29-1
cdr3_length: 16
d_call: TRBD2

cdr3_nt: TGCGCCAGCAGCTTGGCCTCAGGGCTTCCCTACAATGAGCAGTTCTTC
cdr3_aa: CASSLASGLPYNEQFF
j_call: TRBJ2-1
clone_size: .
v_call: TRBV5-1
cdr3_length: 16
d_call: .

cdr3_nt: TGTGCCAGCAGCACACAGGGTTTCAATCAGCCCCAGCATTTT
cdr3_aa: CASSTQGFNQPQHF
j_call: TRBJ1-5
clone_size: .
v_call: TRBV28
cdr3_length: 14
d_call: .

cdr3_nt: TGTGCCAGCAGTGCAACGCTAGCGGGAGAGCCCTACGAGCAGTACTTC
cdr3_aa: CASSATLAGEPYEQYF
j_call: TRBJ2-7
clone_size: .
v_call: TRBV6-1
cdr3_length: 16
d_call: TRBD2

cdr3_nt: TGCGCCAGCAGCCAGCCCAGGGTAATAGCGGGAGGGCCGGTATGGAAGACCCAGTACTTC
cdr3_aa: CASSQPRVIAGGPVWKTQYF
j_call: TRBJ2-5
clone_size: .
v_call: TRBV4-1
cdr3_length: 20
d_call: TRBD2

cdr3_nt: TGTGCCTGGAGAGGCGGGGCCTCCTACAATGAGCAGTTCTTC
cdr3_aa: CAWRGGASYNEQFF
j_call: TRBJ2-1
clone_size: .
v_call: TRBV30
cdr3_length: 14
d_call: .

cdr3_nt: TGTGCCAGCAGTATGGGACTGGCAAACACCGGGGAGCTGTTTTTT
cdr3_aa: CASSMGLANTGELFF
j_call: TRBJ2-2
clone_size: .
v_call: TRBV28
cdr3_length: 15
d_call: .

cdr3_nt: TGTGCCAGCAGCTCGTTCCGACAGGGGAGTATGGCTGAAGCTTTCTTT
cdr3_aa: CASSSFRQGSMAEAFF
j_call: TRBJ1-1
clone_size: .
v_call: TRBV5-6
cdr3_length: 16
d_call: TRBD1

cdr3_nt: TGCGCCATCCCAGACGGAGGCTACACCTTC
cdr3_aa: CAIPDGGYTF
j_call: TRBJ1-2
clone_size: .
v_call: TRBV5-1
cdr3_length: 10
d_call: .

cdr3_nt: TGCGCCAGCAGAGGGTCTTTTGGGGCCAACGTCCTGACTTTC
cdr3_aa: CASRGSFGANVLTF
j_call: TRBJ2-6
clone_size: .
v_call: TRBV5-1
cdr3_length: 14
d_call: .

cdr3_nt: TGTGCCAGCACCACCACCTGGGACAGGGAGAGCGAGCAGTACTTC
cdr3_aa: CASTTTWDRESEQYF
j_call: TRBJ2-7
clone_size: .
v_call: TRBV28
cdr3_length: 15
d_call: TRBD1

cdr3_nt: TGTGCCAGCAGGCGCGCGAACACCGGGGAGCTGTTTTTT
cdr3_aa: CASRRANTGELFF
j_call: TRBJ2-2
clone_size: .
v_call: TRBV27
cdr3_length: 13
d_call: .

cdr3_nt: TGTGCCAGCAGTTTGGGAGGCCTTGAGACCCAGTACTTC
cdr3_aa: CASSLGGLETQYF
j_call: TRBJ2-5
clone_size: .
v_call: TRBV28
cdr3_length: 13
d_call: .

cdr3_nt: TGTGCCAGCAGCCGATTGGGAGACAGAATGAACACTGAAGCTTTCTTT
cdr3_aa: CASSRLGDRMNTEAFF
j_call: TRBJ1-1
clone_size: .
v_call: TRBV7-9
cdr3_length: 16
d_call: .

cdr3_nt: TGTGCCAGCAGCCGCACGGGACTAAGCTCCTACAATGAGCAGTTCTTC
cdr3_aa: CASSRTGLSSYNEQFF
j_call: TRBJ2-1
clone_size: .
v_call: TRBV6-6
cdr3_length: 16
d_call: TRBD2

cdr3_nt: TGCAGCGTTGTAAGTTCGGGACGAATAAACTATGGCTACACCTTC
cdr3_aa: CSVVSSGRINYGYTF
j_call: TRBJ1-2
clone_size: .
v_call: TRBV29-1
cdr3_length: 15
d_call: .

cdr3_nt: TGTGCCAGCTCCCCCAGGACTAGCCGTATGCTGGATGAGCAGTTCTTC
cdr3_aa: CASSPRTSRMLDEQFF
j_call: TRBJ2-1
clone_size: .
v_call: TRBV18
cdr3_length: 16
d_call: TRBD2

cdr3_nt: TGTGCCAGCAGTGACCGGGACGTCCACTCCTATGGCTACACCTTC
cdr3_aa: CASSDRDVHSYGYTF
j_call: TRBJ1-2
clone_size: .
v_call: TRBV27
cdr3_length: 15
d_call: .

cdr3_nt: TGTGCCAGCAGCCAATACGGGAGGGCGGCGGGTATTACTTACGAGCAGTACTTC
cdr3_aa: CASSQYGRAAGITYEQYF
j_call: TRBJ2-7
clone_size: .
v_call: TRBV7-8
cdr3_length: 18
d_call: TRBD2